This is a list of T cell receptor beta chains from one sample in a study of T cells in Graves' hyperthyroidism and ophthalmopathy. TCRdb ran MiXCR on the multiplex PCR reads and lists one entry per CDR3 protein. The repertoire includes about 640,000 distinct CDR3 sequences, about 45% of them detected once, and less than 9.5% sits in the top ten. The specimen was peripheral blood or thyroid tissue (not recorded which). These receptors were taken from an adult man with Graves' disease, either hyperthyroidism or ophthalmopathy (not recorded which). CDR3s include the opening cysteine and the closing phenylalanine or tryptophan. D genes are given only for firm matches. Rows may omit the clone size; those that give it use once, few, many or a size class.

d_call,j_call,v_call,clone_size,cdr3_aa,cdr3_nt
-,TRBJ1-1,TRBV7-9,few,CASSLREISEAFF,TGTGCCAGCAGCTTAAGAGAGATCTCTGAAGCTTTCTTT
TRBD1,TRBJ2-5,TRBV10-3,-,CAITGDRETQYF,TGTGCCATCACCGGGGACAGGGAGACCCAGTACTTC
-,TRBJ2-5,TRBV2,-,CASSEAVQDRQETQYF,TGTGCCAGCAGTGAAGCAGTGCAGGATAGACAAGAGACCCAGTACTTC
-,TRBJ1-2,TRBV15,many,CATSRDQRNGYTF,TGTGCCACCAGCAGAGATCAAAGAAATGGCTACACCTTC
-,TRBJ2-6,TRBV2,few,CASRMVGGGANVLTF,TGTGCCAGCAGGATGGTGGGTGGTGGGGCCAACGTCCTGACTTTC
-,TRBJ1-1,TRBV7-9,many,CAGRGANTEAFF,TGTGCCGGCAGGGGAGCGAACACTGAAGCTTTCTTT
TRBD1,TRBJ1-1,TRBV2,few,CASSDRVSSEAFF,TGTGCCAGCAGCGACAGGGTTTCGTCTGAAGCTTTCTTT
-,TRBJ1-2,TRBV10-3,-,CAISGEHGNYGYTF,TGTGCCATCAGTGGGGAACACGGGAACTATGGCTACACCTTC
TRBD1,TRBJ1-1,TRBV2,-,CASRIGAGQGYMNTEAFF,TGTGCCAGCAGGATCGGCGCGGGACAGGGTTACATGAACACTGAAGCTTTCTTT
TRBD1,TRBJ1-1,TRBV20-1,-,CSARGTGVRDTEAFF,TGCAGTGCTAGAGGGACAGGGGTTCGGGACACTGAAGCTTTCTTT
TRBD1,TRBJ1-5,TRBV24-1,-,CATGGPTSNQPQHF,TGTGCCACAGGGGGCCCTACTAGCAATCAGCCCCAGCATTTT
TRBD1,TRBJ1-4,TRBV29-1,once,CSVKTPGQGRNEKLFF,TGCAGCGTGAAAACTCCGGGACAGGGCCGGAATGAAAAACTGTTTTTT
TRBD1,TRBJ2-5,TRBV19,many,CATTGGETQYF,TGTGCCACAACAGGGGGAGAGACCCAGTACTTC
-,TRBJ1-4,TRBV14,-,CASSQRGGVNEKLFF,TGTGCCAGCAGCCAGAGGGGAGGAGTTAATGAAAAACTGTTTTTT
-,TRBJ2-7,TRBV6-5,-,CASSSGPVYEQYF,TGTGCCAGCAGTTCGGGGCCCGTTTACGAGCAGTACTTC
-,TRBJ2-5,TRBV20-1,many,CSVFSKTQYF,TGCAGTGTTTTTTCTAAGACCCAGTACTTC
TRBD1,TRBJ2-7,TRBV20-1,-,CSYATGGRFYEQYF,TGCAGTTACGCTACAGGGGGTAGGTTCTACGAGCAGTACTTC
TRBD2,TRBJ2-7,TRBV7-9,few,CASSLGGASGSSYEQYF,TGTGCCAGCAGCTTAGGGGGGGCTAGCGGGAGCTCCTACGAGCAGTACTTC
-,TRBJ1-2,TRBV6-1,few,CASSAVTGANYGYTF,TGTGCCAGCAGTGCTGTGACCGGGGCTAACTATGGCTACACCTTC
-,TRBJ2-5,TRBV24-1,-,CATSDGGPSQETQYF,TGTGCCACCAGTGACGGAGGGCCAAGCCAAGAGACCCAGTACTTC
TRBD2,TRBJ2-5,TRBV2,-,CASSVREGTQYF,TGTGCCAGCAGTGTTCGGGAGGGGACCCAGTACTTC
TRBD1,TRBJ1-5,TRBV7-6,-,CASSAPGQGDQPQHF,TGTGCCAGCAGCGCCCCGGGACAGGGCGATCAGCCCCAGCATTTT
-,TRBJ1-1,TRBV10-3,many,CAISESQGTAFF,TGTGCCATCAGTGAGTCTCAGGGGACGGCTTTCTTT
TRBD1,TRBJ1-5,TRBV29-1,-,CSAPTSGQGGNQPQHF,TGCAGCGCCCCCACGTCGGGACAGGGGGGCAATCAGCCCCAGCATTTT
TRBD1,TRBJ1-5,TRBV19,-,CASSSWGQLNQPQHF,TGTGCCAGTAGTTCATGGGGACAGCTGAATCAGCCCCAGCATTTT
-,TRBJ2-7,TRBV15,many,CATSREDSSSYEQYF,TGTGCCACCAGCAGAGAGGACAGCTCCTCCTACGAGCAGTACTTC
-,TRBJ2-7,TRBV6-1,-,CASSAREAHTYEQYF,TGTGCCAGCAGTGCTAGAGAAGCGCACACCTACGAGCAGTACTTC